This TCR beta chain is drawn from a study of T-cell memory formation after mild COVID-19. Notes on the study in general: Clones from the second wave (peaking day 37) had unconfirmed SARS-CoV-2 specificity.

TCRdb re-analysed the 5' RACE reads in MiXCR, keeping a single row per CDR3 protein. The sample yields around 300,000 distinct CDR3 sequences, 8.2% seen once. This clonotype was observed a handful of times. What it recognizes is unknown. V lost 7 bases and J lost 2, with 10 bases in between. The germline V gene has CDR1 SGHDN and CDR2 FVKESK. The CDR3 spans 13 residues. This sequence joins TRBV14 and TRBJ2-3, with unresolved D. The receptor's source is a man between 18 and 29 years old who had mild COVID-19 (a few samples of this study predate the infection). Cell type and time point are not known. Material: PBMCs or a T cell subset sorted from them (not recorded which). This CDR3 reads CASNGQITDTQYF. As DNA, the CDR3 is TGTGCCAGCAATGGGCAGATCACAGATACGCAGTATTTT.